This record concerns one T cell receptor beta chain sequence. This record comes from a study of blood T cell repertoires in COVID-19. The CDR3 consists of 14 residues. The germline V gene has CDR1 SGHKS and CDR2 YYEKEE (reference sequence). Trimming left V 0 bases short and J 0 bases short, with 7 bases between. Original methodology: How many nucleated cells were present was estimated from reference gene primer amplification. TCRdb keeps only in-frame clones here, not all; method: immunoSEQ multiplex PCR. V and J calls and clone size are given by that table; D and trimming were obtained from the DNA. Among fewer than 300,000 clones listed, about 80% were seen once.

The receptor comes from a human donor in a cohort sampled during active COVID-19. The sequencing sample was made of peripheral blood. This chain uses TRBV5-5 with TRBJ2-7; no clear D gene. DNA for the CDR3: TGTGCCAGCAGCTTGGGCCAGTTCTCCTACGAGCAGTACTTC. Translating gives CASSLGQFSYEQYF.